A selection of T cell receptor beta chains follows, all from one sample in a study of blood T cell repertoires in COVID-19. Clones were read by immunoSEQ multiplex PCR, and TCRdb kept only the in-frame ones, dropping some. The top ten hold over 15% of the sample, which has just over 90,000 clones, less than 90% seen once. Sequenced material: peripheral blood. The origin of the receptors is a woman older than 75 with acute or convalescent COVID-19. Each CDR3 is given with its conserved first and last residue. D genes are given only for firm matches. The size field is filled for only some rows; it gives once, few, many or a size class.

j_call	clone_size	d_call	v_call	cdr3_nt	cdr3_aa
TRBJ1-4	.	TRBD1	TRBV6-5	TGTGCCAGCAGTCGTCAGGGGGCAACTAATGAAAAACTGTTTTTT	CASSRQGATNEKLFF
TRBJ1-4	once	TRBD1	TRBV19	TGTGCCAGTCGCGCAGGGGGCGCGGGAGATGAAAAACTGTTTTTT	CASRAGGAGDEKLFF
TRBJ1-4	.	.	TRBV3-1/TRBV3-2	TGTGCCAGCAGCCAATCTCTCGCGGGGTATAATGAAAAACTGTTTTTT	CASSQSLAGYNEKLFF
TRBJ1-6	.	.	TRBV2	TGTGCCAGCAGTAGGGACACCTATTCACCCCTCCACTTT	CASSRDTYSPLHF
TRBJ2-1	.	TRBD2	TRBV9	TGTGCCAGCAGCGTAGCCCCCGATGGAGCGGGGGACAATGAGCAGTTCTTC	CASSVAPDGAGDNEQFF
TRBJ2-3	.	.	TRBV5-1	TGCGCCAGCAGCTTGGGGAGCGGCACAGATACGCAGTATTTT	CASSLGSGTDTQYF
TRBJ2-1	once	TRBD1	TRBV5-1	TGCGCCAGCAGCGCGCAGGGGGCGCAAAATGAGCAGTTCTTC	CASSAQGAQNEQFF
TRBJ1-1	.	.	TRBV27	TGTGCCAGCAGTTGGGGGGGGGCGAACACTGAAGCTTTCTTT	CASSWGGANTEAFF
TRBJ1-5	.	.	TRBV5-8	TGTGCCAGCAGCTCAGGGGCCCCTAGCAATCAGCCCCAGCATTTT	CASSSGAPSNQPQHF
TRBJ2-1	.	.	TRBV9	TGTGCCAGCAGCGTAGGGGACTCGGTGTACAATGAGCAGTTCTTC	CASSVGDSVYNEQFF
TRBJ2-5	.	.	TRBV19	TGTGCCAGTAGTCCTCAGGGGCGGGGGCCGACGGTGATTGGGACCCAGTACTTC	CASSPQGRGPTVIGTQYF
TRBJ2-3	.	TRBD2	TRBV7-9	TGTGCCAGCAGCCTACTAGCGGGTAGCACAGATACGCAGTATTTT	CASSLLAGSTDTQYF
TRBJ2-1	few	TRBD1	TRBV29-1	TGCAGCGCTTTGAAGGGGGCCTATGAGCAGTTCTTC	CSALKGAYEQFF
TRBJ2-2	.	TRBD1	TRBV6-5	TGTGCCAGCAGCATGACAGGGGCCACCGGGGAGCTGTTTTTT	CASSMTGATGELFF
TRBJ2-3	.	TRBD1	TRBV6-5	TGTGCCAGCAGGGGACAGGGGGCGGTAGATACGCAGTATTTT	CASRGQGAVDTQYF
TRBJ1-1	.	TRBD1	TRBV18	TGTGCCAGCTCACCACCCAGGGGGACTCTTGAAGCTTTCTTT	CASSPPRGTLEAFF
TRBJ1-6	.	.	TRBV7-3	TGTGCCAGCAGCTTAACGGGGAGTGGTTCACCCCTCCACTTT	CASSLTGSGSPLHF
TRBJ1-5	.	.	TRBV7-9	TGTGCCAGCAGCCAAGGACATAGCAATCAGCCCCAGCATTTT	CASSQGHSNQPQHF
TRBJ2-1	.	TRBD2	TRBV6-4	TGTGCCAGCAGTGGACTAGCGGGGGACGATGAGCAGTTCTTC	CASSGLAGDDEQFF
TRBJ1-1	.	.	TRBV24-1	TGTGCCAGGCCGGGACTTTTTAACACTGAAGCTTTCTTT	CARPGLFNTEAFF
TRBJ2-1	.	TRBD1	TRBV6-5	TGTGCCAGCAGTATCTACAGGGGCGGTGAGCAGTTCTTC	CASSIYRGGEQFF
TRBJ1-1	.	.	TRBV11-3	TGTGCCAGCAGCTCGGAGGGAAACACTGAAGCTTTCTTT	CASSSEGNTEAFF
TRBJ1-2	.	.	TRBV19	TGTGCCAGTAGTATCCAGACAGTGAACTATGGCTACACCTTC	CASSIQTVNYGYTF
TRBJ1-3	once	.	TRBV6-1	TGTGCCAGCAGTCCTAGACAGTACTCTGGAAACACCATATATTTT	CASSPRQYSGNTIYF
TRBJ2-7	.	.	TRBV5-8	TGTGCCAGCAGCTTGTCCCCACAGGGTAGCTACGAGCAGTACTTC	CASSLSPQGSYEQYF
TRBJ1-2	.	.	TRBV19	TGTGCCAGTAAAAGCAGGGGAGGGAGCTATGGCTACACCTTC	CASKSRGGSYGYTF
TRBJ1-3	.	TRBD1	TRBV6-5	TGTGCCAGCAGGACAGGGGTTGGAAACACCATATATTTT	CASRTGVGNTIYF
TRBJ2-1	.	.	TRBV5-1	TGCGCCAGCAGCCCGGAGGGCCAAAGGGATGAGCAGTTCTTC	CASSPEGQRDEQFF
TRBJ2-7	few	.	TRBV24-1	TGTGCCACCAGTGCCCAGGGCTACGAGCAGTACTTC	CATSAQGYEQYF
TRBJ1-1	once	.	TRBV23-1	TGCGCCAGCAGTCAATCGCGGTTGATAGAAGCTTTCTTT	CASSQSRLIEAFF
TRBJ2-2	.	TRBD1	TRBV7-9	TGTGCCAGCAGCTTATGGGGGACAGCTACAACCGGGGAGCTGTTTTTT	CASSLWGTATTGELFF
TRBJ2-1	.	.	TRBV6-2/TRBV6-3	TGTGCCAGCAGTCACTCGATGGTAGTCCCAAATGAGCAGTTCTTC	CASSHSMVVPNEQFF
TRBJ1-6	few	TRBD1	TRBV4-1	TGCGCCAGCAGCCAAGTCAGGGGGAGGTTTAATTCACCCCTCCACTTT	CASSQVRGRFNSPLHF
TRBJ2-2	few	.	TRBV4-1	TGCGCCAGCAGCCAAGATCCGGCCGGGGAGCTGTTTTTT	CASSQDPAGELFF
TRBJ2-1	.	.	TRBV14	TGTGCCAGCAGCCAAGCGTGGAGCTCCTACAATGAGCAGTTCTTC	CASSQAWSSYNEQFF
TRBJ2-7	.	TRBD2	TRBV27	TGTGCCAGCAGTTTAAGTCGGGGGGGGCAGGACGAGCAGTACTTC	CASSLSRGGQDEQYF
TRBJ1-2	.	TRBD1	TRBV11-2	TGTGCCAGCAGCTTAATCGGACAGGGCACCTATGGCTACACCTTC	CASSLIGQGTYGYTF
TRBJ2-1	.	.	TRBV10-3	TGTGCCATCAGTGAGTACAGGGTCAATGAGCAGTTCTTC	CAISEYRVNEQFF
TRBJ2-2	few	TRBD2	TRBV24-1	TGTGCCACCCGTGGGGGGGGGAGAAACACCGGGGAGCTGTTTTTT	CATRGGGRNTGELFF
TRBJ2-2	.	TRBD1	TRBV2	TGTGCCAGCAGGACAGGGACGGACACCGGGGAGCTGTTTTTT	CASRTGTDTGELFF
TRBJ2-7	.	.	TRBV12-3/TRBV12-4	TGTGCCAGCAGTGCTACAGGAGTAGGCGAGCAGTACTTC	CASSATGVGEQYF
TRBJ1-2	.	.	TRBV9	TGTGCCAGCAGCGTAGATTCCGGGAGAGGCTACACCTTC	CASSVDSGRGYTF
TRBJ2-4	.	.	TRBV6-1	TGTGCCAGCAGTGAGTCTACAGGGATATACAAAAACATTCAGTACTTC	CASSESTGIYKNIQYF
TRBJ2-1	.	TRBD2	TRBV9	TGTGCCAGCAGCGTAGGTCTAGCGGGGTACAATGAGCAGTTCTTC	CASSVGLAGYNEQFF
TRBJ2-7	.	.	TRBV7-6	TGTGCCAGCAGCTTGCCATCCAGCGAGCAGTACTTC	CASSLPSSEQYF
TRBJ1-3	.	TRBD1	TRBV11-2	TGTGCCAGCAGCTTAGGACAGGGGGCCGGAAACACCATATATTTT	CASSLGQGAGNTIYF
TRBJ1-3	.	TRBD1	TRBV5-1	TGCGCCAGCAGTTCAACAGGGGACTCTGGAAACACCATATATTTT	CASSSTGDSGNTIYF
TRBJ1-1	.	TRBD1	TRBV27	TGTGCCAGCCTGGGACAGACTAACACTGAAGCTTTCTTT	CASLGQTNTEAFF